The 32 T cell receptor beta chains below all came from one sample that was sequenced in a study of PD-1 blockade in classical Hodgkin lymphoma. Exposure to brentuximab vedotin varied, and each patient had relapsed following autologous stem cell transplantation. Here immunoSEQ multiplex PCR was the method, and the copy in TCRdb shows in-frame clones only, minus some. The table has 49,000 or so clones, 60% to 85% seen once. Specimen: peripheral blood mononuclear cells (PBMCs), collected before the second cycle of nivolumab. These receptors were obtained from a human donor with classical Hodgkin lymphoma.

V and J are TRBV19 and TRBJ1-1, with 9 bases that match TRBD1. The CDR3 extends over 18 amino acids. V lost 5 bases, J lost 4 bases, and 17 bases stayed unmatched. CDR1 and CDR2 (germline): LNHDA, SQIVND (reference sequence). The CDR3 DNA sequence: TGTGCCAGTAGTCCCAGATGGCTGGACAGGGGAGTTGTCACTGAAGCTTTCTTT. Translating it yields CASSPRWLDRGVVTEAFF.

This chain uses TRBV28 with TRBJ1-2; tentatively, D is TRBD1 (6 bases). The CDR3 has 12 amino acids. Per the germline V gene, CDR1 is MDHEN and CDR2 is SYDVKM. Trimming took 8 bases from V and 4 from J, leaving 11 bases between them. This chain's CDR3 is CASSDRIYGYTF. The CDR3 DNA is TGTGCCAGCTCCGACAGGATCTATGGCTACACCTTC.

This chain uses TRBV19 with TRBJ2-2, with 8 bases that match TRBD2. The ends lost 6 bases at V and 0 bases at J; junction bases unmatched: 0. This CDR3 has 14 amino acids. Germline CDR1 LNHDA, CDR2 SQIVND (reference sequence). CDR3 DNA: TGTGCCAGTAGACTAGCGGCGAACACCGGGGAGCTGTTTTTT. Protein sequence: CASRLAANTGELFF. Supplemented by reference TRBV19 and TRBJ2-2, the full variable domain reads DGGITQSPKYLFRKEGQNVTLSCEQNLNHDAMYWYRQDPGQGLRLIYYSQIVNDFQKGDIAEGYSVSREKKESFPLTVTSAQKNPTAFYLCASRLAANTGELFFGEGSRLTVL.

The chain uses TRBV27 and TRBJ1-2; a weak D match, TRBD1 (5 bases). The V gene lost 7 bases and the J gene lost 5 bases, with 20 bases spanning the gap. This CDR3 region has 15 residues. The germline gives CDR1 MNHEY, CDR2 SMNVEV (reference sequence). In DNA, the CDR3 is TGTGCCAGCAACGCCCCGGGGGGAAAGGGGTATGGCTACACCTTC. Protein product: CASNAPGGKGYGYTF.

Points on this clone: Other DNA sequences in this sample translate to the same CDR3. This chain links TRBV19 with TRBJ1-1; 8 bases map to TRBD1. Germline CDR1 LNHDA, CDR2 SQIVND (reference sequence). This CDR3 has 13 residues. Trimming at V came to 5 bases and at J to 5 bases, leaving 4 bases not matched to a gene. Written as DNA, the CDR3 is TGTGCCAGTAGTCAAGACAGGGGTACTGAAGCTTTCTTT. Its translation is CASSQDRGTEAFF.

This chain connects TRBV9 to TRBJ2-7, with a weak D call TRBD1 (6 bases). The CDR3 covers 15 residues. V lost 0 bases and J 2 bases, leaving 12 bases between the germline ends. Germline assignment: CDR1 SGDLS and CDR2 YYNGEE. The CDR3 sequence: CASSVGGGNAYEQYF. The CDR3 DNA reads TGTGCCAGCAGCGTAGGAGGGGGAAACGCCTACGAGCAGTACTTC.

This chain uses TRBV5-8 with TRBJ1-4; 10 bases map to TRBD1. The germline CDR1 and CDR2 sequences are SGHTS and YDEGEE. After removal of 3 bases from V and 7 bases from J, the junction contained 6 bases not matched to a gene. The CDR3 sequence is 15 residues long. This CDR3 is CASSSFDRGLEKLFF. The CDR3 region has the DNA TGTGCCAGCAGCTCTTTTGACAGGGGGCTTGAAAAACTGTTTTTT.

The gene calls are TRBV18 and TRBJ2-7, with TRBD1 matching over 7 bases. The trim removed 6 bases at V and 4 bases at J, leaving 12 bases unmatched. Germline V gene sequence: CDR1 KGHSH, CDR2 LQKENI. CDR3 length: 15 residues. The CDR3 reads CASSAPGGLTYEQYF. Here the CDR3 DNA reads TGTGCCAGCTCGGCACCAGGGGGTCTCACTTACGAGCAGTACTTC.

Notes on this clone: At one boundary the junction diverges from the germline segment, which might be a read error. This chain joins TRBV5-1 and TRBJ2-3; D might be TRBD2 (5 bases). CDR3 length: 11 amino acids. The germline gives CDR1 SGHRS, CDR2 YFSETQ. This CDR3 reads CASSLSHPGDF. The CDR3 nucleotides are TGCGCCAGCAGCTTGTCGCACCCCGGGGATTTT.

In its sample, this clone was seen many times. The chain links TRBV4-3 to TRBJ2-7, with TRBD1 matching 9 bases. The CDR3 sequence is 14 residues long. V was pared by 4 bases and J by 2 bases, with 3 bases of the junction left unmatched. In germline, CDR1 is LGHNA, CDR2 YSLEER. The CDR3 nucleotides are TGCGCCAGCAGCCCCGGGACAGGGACCTACGAGCAGTACTTC. Its translation: CASSPGTGTYEQYF.

This CDR3 reads CASSNFGQGGEKLFF. CDR3 bases: TGTGCCAGTAGTAACTTCGGCCAGGGGGGGGAGAAACTGTTTTTT. The V call is TRBV19, the J call TRBJ1-4, with 7 positions matching TRBD1. Germline V gives CDR1 LNHDA, CDR2 SQIVND (reference sequence). J lost 11 bases, V lost 4 bases, and 13 bases had no gene match. CDR3 length equals 15 residues.

This chain connects TRBV9 to TRBJ2-2; 9 bases match TRBD2. V shed 0 bases and J 4 bases; nucleotides not matched to a gene: 7. The germline CDR1 and CDR2 sequences are SGDLS and YYNGEE. This CDR3 spans 17 amino acids. CDR3 nucleotide sequence: TGTGCCAGCAGCGTAGGGGCGGGAGGGCCGAGCACCGGGGAGCTGTTTTTT. Amino acids: CASSVGAGGPSTGELFF.

This chain uses TRBV12-5 with TRBJ1-2; a possible D gene is TRBD1 (6 bases). The germline V gene has CDR1 LGHNT and CDR2 FRNRAP. The CDR3 extends over 16 amino acids. Trimming took off 0 bases at V and 7 bases at J, with 18 bases between the two ends. The CDR3 reads CASGLVPPGGARGYTF. CDR3 coding DNA: TGTGCTAGTGGTTTGGTCCCTCCCGGGGGGGCGCGTGGCTACACCTTC.

The V gene is TRBV29-1, the J gene TRBJ2-3; D is possibly TRBD2 (5 bases). This CDR3 has 14 residues. From germline, CDR1 is SQVTM and CDR2 ANQGSEA. The V end was cut by 3 bases, the J end by 3 bases, with 13 bases between. The CDR3 region has the DNA TGCAGCGTTGAGTCCGGAGGCTGGACAGATACGCAGTATTTT. Translating it yields CSVESGGWTDTQYF.

The J gene is TRBJ1-2, the V gene TRBV4-3; TRBD1 might be the D (5 bases). Germline lookup yields CDR1 LGHNA and CDR2 YSLEER. The CDR3 covers 16 residues. Trimming cost V 0 bases and J 5 bases, with 16 bases left between them. CDR3 amino acids: CASSQELGDGPYGYTF. In DNA form, the CDR3 reads TGCGCCAGCAGCCAAGAATTGGGGGACGGACCTTATGGCTACACCTTC.

The V gene is TRBV19, the J gene TRBJ1-2; D remains unclear. Trimming removed 7 bases from V and 3 bases from J, with 15 bases in between. This CDR3 has 14 residues. Germline V gives CDR1 LNHDA, CDR2 SQIVND (reference sequence). The CDR3 reads CASKREAGYYGYTF. The CDR3 region has the DNA TGTGCCAGTAAGAGGGAGGCGGGGTACTATGGCTACACCTTC.

The J gene is TRBJ2-2, the V gene TRBV7-2; 9 bases match TRBD1. The CDR3 loop spans 14 amino acids. Trimming at V came to 4 bases and at J to 6 bases, leaving 3 bases not matched to a gene. From germline, CDR1 is SGHTA and CDR2 FQGNSA. CDR3 nucleotides: TGTGCCAGCAGCTCGGACAGGGGTTCCGGGGAGCTGTTTTTT. Its translation: CASSSDRGSGELFF.

J is TRBJ2-2 and V is TRBV6-1, with 7 bases lining up with TRBD2. Germline V gene lookup returns CDR1 MNHNS and CDR2 SASEGT. V was pared by 0 bases and J by 0 bases, with 7 bases of the junction left unmatched. CDR3 size: 18 residues. In DNA form, the CDR3 reads TGTGCCAGCAGTGAAGCCTTCTGGGGGGGGACGAACACCGGGGAGCTGTTTTTT. Translated: CASSEAFWGGTNTGELFF.

J is TRBJ1-1 and V is TRBV7-3; no reliable D call. V was trimmed by 1 base and J by 2 bases, leaving 8 bases between them. Germline V gene lookup returns CDR1 SGHTA and CDR2 FQGTGA. The CDR3 is 14 amino acids. The CDR3 DNA reads as TGTGCCAGCAGCTTAATGTCGGCCAACACTGAAGCTTTCTTT. It translates to CASSLMSANTEAFF.

This sequence joins TRBV7-9 and TRBJ1-2, with 8 nucleotides matching TRBD1. CDR3 length: 14 residues. Trimming at V came to 0 bases and at J to 9 bases, leaving 6 bases not matched to a gene. In germline, CDR1 is SEHNR, CDR2 FQNEAQ (reference sequence). The CDR3 DNA reads as TGTGCCAGCAGCTTAGCGGGACAGGCAATTAGCTACACCTTC. Protein: CASSLAGQAISYTF.

The rearrangement links TRBV6-5 to TRBJ1-1, with D unresolved. The CDR3 is 13 residues long. V was cut by 7 bases and J by 7 bases, with 16 bases left in between. CDR1 is MNHEY, CDR2 SVGAGI, per germline. CDR3 loop: CASTTDMRDEAFF. CDR3 coding DNA: TGTGCCAGCACTACAGACATGCGGGATGAAGCTTTCTTT.

This rearrangement joins TRBV27 to TRBJ1-2, with a tentative D call TRBD1 (5 bases). Germline CDR1 MNHEY, CDR2 SMNVEV (reference sequence). Trimming stripped 3 bases from V and 4 bases from J, with 18 bases between. The CDR3 has 16 amino acids. The DNA for the CDR3 is TGTGCCAGCAGTTTTTTGGGCGTGCGGGGGAGCTATGGCTACACCTTC. This sequence encodes CASSFLGVRGSYGYTF.

The V call is TRBV19, the J call TRBJ2-1, with 7 positions matching TRBD1. In germline, CDR1 is LNHDA, CDR2 SQIVND (reference sequence). The length of the CDR3 is 14 residues. V lost 5 bases, J lost 8 bases, and 9 bases stayed unmatched. The CDR3 sequence is CASSGGTVQYEQFF. In DNA, the CDR3 is TGTGCCAGTAGTGGTGGGACAGTACAATATGAGCAGTTCTTC. Using reference TRBV19 and TRBJ2-1 for the parts outside the CDR3, the full variable domain is DGGITQSPKYLFRKEGQNVTLSCEQNLNHDAMYWYRQDPGQGLRLIYYSQIVNDFQKGDIAEGYSVSREKKESFPLTVTSAQKNPTAFYLCASSGGTVQYEQFFGPGTRLTVL.

This chain links TRBV9 with TRBJ2-2, with D perhaps assigned TRBD1 or TRBD2 (5 bases each). Germline CDR1 and CDR2: SGDLS and YYNGEE. The CDR3 contains 17 residues. V was cut by 4 bases and J by 4 bases, with 20 bases left in between. CDR3 in amino acids: CASSTPGTSSSTGELFF. CDR3 nucleotide sequence: TGTGCCAGCAGCACACCCGGGACCTCCAGTTCCACCGGGGAGCTGTTTTTT.

The J gene is TRBJ2-3, the V gene TRBV30; unclear D gene. This CDR3 is 13 amino acids long. Trimming took 0 bases from V and 1 from J, leaving 5 bases between them. The germline CDR1 and CDR2 sequences are GTSNPN and SVGIG (reference sequence). CDR3 region: CAWSVGGTDTQYF. Here the CDR3 DNA reads TGTGCCTGGAGTGTAGGTGGCACAGATACGCAGTATTTT.

V usage is TRBV7-3 and J usage is TRBJ2-3, with D tentatively TRBD1 (5 bases). The V and J ends lost 5 bases and 8 bases respectively, with 26 bases between them. CDR3 length: 17 residues. Germline CDR1 SGHTA, CDR2 FQGTGA. In DNA, the CDR3 is TGTGCCAGCAGCCCAACCCCAGGGTTAAACCGTGGTGGTACGCAGTATTTT. Translating it yields CASSPTPGLNRGGTQYF.

This clone occurred once. The chain links TRBV11-1 to TRBJ2-3; 7 bases map to TRBD2. J was trimmed by 0 bases and V by 2 bases; bases with no gene match: 5. The germline gives CDR1 SGHAT, CDR2 FQDESV (reference sequence). This CDR3 has 16 residues. The CDR3: CASSLNLAVSTDTQYF. The CDR3 DNA follows: TGTGCCAGCAGCTTAAATCTAGCGGTGAGCACAGATACGCAGTATTTT.

The rearrangement joins TRBV2 to TRBJ1-1; 7 nucleotides align to TRBD1. This CDR3 is 14 amino acids long. V was clipped by 3 bases and J by 1 base; unmatched bases: 2. Germline V gene sequence: CDR1 SNHLY, CDR2 FYNNEI. The CDR3, as DNA: TGTGCCAGCAGTGATCAGGGGGGGAACACTGAAGCTTTCTTT. Its protein is CASSDQGGNTEAFF.

The chain combines TRBV27 with TRBJ2-7, with a tentative D call TRBD1 (6 bases). The CDR3 runs 14 residues. CDR1 is MNHEY, CDR2 SMNVEV, per germline (reference sequence). Trimming cost V 2 bases and J 7 bases, with 15 bases left between them. For the CDR3, the DNA is TGTGCCAGCAGTTTACAGGGGCCTAGGAATGAGCAGTACTTC. Encoded protein: CASSLQGPRNEQYF.

The J gene is TRBJ2-7, the V gene TRBV11-2; the match to TRBD1 covers 8 bases. The CDR3 loop spans 14 amino acids. The germline V gene has CDR1 SGHAT and CDR2 FQNNGV. V lost 4 bases and J lost 7; bases outside the gene matches: 9. The chain's CDR3 is CASSSRQGAEEQYF. DNA for the CDR3: TGTGCCAGCAGCTCCCGGCAGGGGGCGGAAGAGCAGTACTTC.

The chain has TRBV12-5 and TRBJ2-7, with D perhaps TRBD1 (7 bases). Germline loops: CDR1 LGHNT, CDR2 FRNRAP. V was pared by 7 bases and J by 2 bases, with 12 bases between. The CDR3 loop spans 13 amino acids. CDR3 in amino acids: CASAQGGAYEQYF. CDR3 nucleotides: TGTGCTAGTGCCCAGGGGGGCGCCTACGAGCAGTACTTC.

The CDR3 loop is CASSPGQGGQPQHF. CDR3 bases: TGTGCCAGCAGTCCTGGACAGGGGGGTCAGCCCCAGCATTTT. The rearrangement joins TRBV28 to TRBJ1-5, with 10 bases lining up with TRBD1. J gave up 6 bases and V 5 bases, and 4 bases lay outside the gene matches. The CDR3 runs to 14 residues. The germline CDR1 and CDR2 sequences are MDHEN and SYDVKM.